The rows below give T cell receptor beta chains drawn from one sample of a study of blood T cell repertoires in COVID-19. The repertoire was sequenced with immunoSEQ multiplex PCR; TCRdb's copy has only in-frame clones and lacks some. The sample yields about 63,000 clones, more than 75% seen once. What was sequenced was peripheral blood. The receptor source for this set is an elderly woman with acute or convalescent COVID-19. The CDR3 runs from the conserved cysteine through the conserved F or W. D genes are given only for firm matches. Expanded clones get a size class; other rows say once, few or many, or leave the size out.

v_gene: TRBV5-5; abundance: .; d_gene: TRBD1; j_gene: TRBJ2-1; CDR3aa: CASSSGTGSYNEQFF; CDR3nt: TGTGCCAGCAGCTCCGGGACAGGGTCTTACAATGAGCAGTTCTTC
v_gene: TRBV19; abundance: once; d_gene: .; j_gene: TRBJ2-3; CDR3aa: CASSRRGPTDTQYF; CDR3nt: TGTGCCAGTAGTAGGCGGGGCCCCACAGATACGCAGTATTTT
v_gene: TRBV28; abundance: .; d_gene: .; j_gene: TRBJ1-1; CDR3aa: CASSLEVELNTEAFF; CDR3nt: TGTGCCAGCAGTTTAGAGGTGGAGTTGAACACTGAAGCTTTCTTT
v_gene: TRBV5-5; abundance: few; d_gene: .; j_gene: TRBJ2-1; CDR3aa: CASSLLNYNEQFF; CDR3nt: TGTGCCAGCAGCTTATTAAACTACAATGAGCAGTTCTTC
v_gene: TRBV6-6; abundance: once; d_gene: TRBD2; j_gene: TRBJ2-7; CDR3aa: CASTSRVAGTHEQYF; CDR3nt: TGTGCCAGCACCTCAAGGGTAGCGGGTACCCACGAGCAGTACTTC
v_gene: TRBV7-7; abundance: .; d_gene: TRBD2; j_gene: TRBJ2-1; CDR3aa: CASSPQGGGSGNEQFF; CDR3nt: TGTGCTAGCAGCCCCCAGGGAGGCGGGAGCGGAAATGAGCAGTTCTTC
v_gene: TRBV28; abundance: .; d_gene: TRBD2; j_gene: TRBJ2-3; CDR3aa: CASSLFALAGGTDTQYF; CDR3nt: TGTGCCAGCAGTTTATTTGCTCTAGCGGGAGGAACAGATACGCAGTATTTT
v_gene: TRBV27; abundance: .; d_gene: TRBD2; j_gene: TRBJ2-7; CDR3aa: CASSLSTGLTYEQYF; CDR3nt: TGTGCCAGCAGTTTATCCACGGGACTAACCTACGAGCAGTACTTC
v_gene: TRBV4-2; abundance: .; d_gene: .; j_gene: TRBJ1-1; CDR3aa: CASSLGGEDTEAFF; CDR3nt: TGTGCCAGCAGCCTGGGGGGAGAGGACACTGAAGCTTTCTTT
v_gene: TRBV24-1; abundance: few; d_gene: .; j_gene: TRBJ2-2; CDR3aa: CATSDRGRGGLGNTGELFF; CDR3nt: TGTGCCACCAGTGACAGGGGGCGCGGGGGATTGGGGAACACCGGGGAGCTGTTTTTT
v_gene: TRBV4-1; abundance: .; d_gene: TRBD2; j_gene: TRBJ2-1; CDR3aa: CASSPGLAAPGVNEQFF; CDR3nt: TGCGCCAGCAGCCCGGGACTAGCGGCACCTGGGGTCAATGAGCAGTTCTTC
v_gene: TRBV9; abundance: .; d_gene: TRBD2; j_gene: TRBJ2-1; CDR3aa: CASGETSGVYNEQFF; CDR3nt: TGTGCCAGCGGGGAGACTAGCGGGGTCTACAATGAGCAGTTCTTC
v_gene: TRBV28; abundance: .; d_gene: TRBD2; j_gene: TRBJ2-1; CDR3aa: CASSTLDKGGGREQFF; CDR3nt: TGTGCCAGCAGCACCCTAGACAAAGGCGGGGGACGGGAGCAGTTCTTC
v_gene: TRBV24-1; abundance: .; d_gene: TRBD2; j_gene: TRBJ2-5; CDR3aa: CATRDGGKKETQYF; CDR3nt: TGTGCCACCAGGGACGGGGGGAAAAAAGAGACCCAGTACTTC
v_gene: TRBV4-1; abundance: .; d_gene: TRBD1; j_gene: TRBJ1-6; CDR3aa: CASSQGTGRLSPLHF; CDR3nt: TGCGCCAGCAGCCAGGGGACAGGGAGGTTATCACCCCTCCACTTT
v_gene: TRBV27; abundance: few; d_gene: TRBD1; j_gene: TRBJ2-2; CDR3aa: CASSTSRDSYTGELFF; CDR3nt: TGTGCCAGCAGTACAAGCCGGGACAGTTACACCGGGGAGCTGTTTTTT
v_gene: TRBV7-8; abundance: .; d_gene: TRBD2; j_gene: TRBJ2-7; CDR3aa: CASRDRGRGRYEQYF; CDR3nt: TGTGCCAGCAGAGACCGGGGGAGGGGCCGCTACGAGCAGTACTTC
v_gene: TRBV7-3; abundance: .; d_gene: .; j_gene: TRBJ2-1; CDR3aa: CASSPTRTKINEQFF; CDR3nt: TGTGCCAGCAGCCCCACGCGGACTAAGATCAATGAGCAGTTCTTC
v_gene: TRBV7-6; abundance: .; d_gene: TRBD1; j_gene: TRBJ2-7; CDR3aa: CASSLGSGGETYEQYF; CDR3nt: TGTGCCAGCAGCTTAGGGTCAGGGGGCGAGACCTACGAGCAGTACTTC
v_gene: TRBV11-1; abundance: .; d_gene: .; j_gene: TRBJ2-1; CDR3aa: CASSLGRRVQGEQFF; CDR3nt: TGTGCCAGCAGCTTAGGTAGGAGGGTGCAAGGTGAGCAGTTCTTC
v_gene: TRBV9; abundance: .; d_gene: .; j_gene: TRBJ2-5; CDR3aa: CASSVGSRRETQYF; CDR3nt: TGTGCCAGCAGCGTAGGGTCCCGGAGGGAGACCCAGTACTTC
v_gene: TRBV7-6; abundance: .; d_gene: TRBD2; j_gene: TRBJ2-3; CDR3aa: CASRLRPVAGESQDTQYF; CDR3nt: TGTGCCAGCAGACTTAGGCCGGTAGCGGGAGAAAGTCAAGATACGCAGTATTTT
v_gene: TRBV5-4; abundance: .; d_gene: .; j_gene: TRBJ2-3; CDR3aa: CASSFAIWGTGADTQYF; CDR3nt: TGTGCCAGCAGCTTTGCGATTTGGGGAACGGGAGCAGATACGCAGTATTTT
v_gene: TRBV24-1; abundance: .; d_gene: .; j_gene: TRBJ2-5; CDR3aa: CATSERETQYF; CDR3nt: TGTGCCACCAGTGAACGGGAGACCCAGTACTTC
v_gene: TRBV5-1; abundance: .; d_gene: TRBD2; j_gene: TRBJ2-7; CDR3aa: CASSLVAGVLSYEQYF; CDR3nt: TGCGCCAGCAGCTTGGTAGCGGGGGTGCTATCCTACGAGCAGTACTTC
v_gene: TRBV5-4; abundance: .; d_gene: TRBD1; j_gene: TRBJ2-5; CDR3aa: CASSLTGAGETQYF; CDR3nt: TGTGCCAGCAGCTTGACAGGGGCGGGTGAGACCCAGTACTTC
v_gene: TRBV6-5; abundance: .; d_gene: .; j_gene: TRBJ1-4; CDR3aa: CASRGQGRANEKLFF; CDR3nt: TGTGCCAGCAGGGGGCAGGGGCGGGCTAATGAAAAACTGTTTTTT
v_gene: TRBV6-5; abundance: .; d_gene: .; j_gene: TRBJ1-2; CDR3aa: CASSYSTANYGYTF; CDR3nt: TGTGCCAGCAGTTACTCGACAGCAAACTATGGCTACACCTTC
v_gene: TRBV10-3; abundance: .; d_gene: .; j_gene: TRBJ1-2; CDR3aa: CAISDGEDYGYTF; CDR3nt: TGTGCCATCAGTGACGGGGAAGACTATGGCTACACCTTC
v_gene: TRBV7-9; abundance: once; d_gene: .; j_gene: TRBJ1-2; CDR3aa: CASSPRTVLLPYGYTF; CDR3nt: TGTGCCAGCAGCCCCCGGACAGTATTGCTACCTTATGGCTACACCTTC
v_gene: TRBV18; abundance: .; d_gene: .; j_gene: TRBJ1-2; CDR3aa: CASSPIPLRGGYTF; CDR3nt: TGTGCCAGCTCACCAATTCCCCTGAGGGGGGGCTACACCTTC
v_gene: TRBV24-1; abundance: few; d_gene: TRBD2; j_gene: TRBJ2-1; CDR3aa: CATSDQGGRAAYEQFF; CDR3nt: TGTGCCACCAGTGATCAGGGCGGGAGGGCCGCCTATGAGCAGTTCTTC
v_gene: TRBV28; abundance: .; d_gene: .; j_gene: TRBJ1-4; CDR3aa: CASSVAGANEKLFF; CDR3nt: TGTGCCAGCAGTGTCGCAGGGGCTAATGAAAAACTGTTTTTT
v_gene: TRBV29-1; abundance: .; d_gene: TRBD1; j_gene: TRBJ1-1; CDR3aa: CSVRLTGATEAFF; CDR3nt: TGCAGCGTCAGGTTGACAGGGGCCACTGAAGCTTTCTTT
v_gene: TRBV5-5; abundance: .; d_gene: TRBD2; j_gene: TRBJ2-1; CDR3aa: CASSLGLAGVSEQFF; CDR3nt: TGTGCCAGCAGCTTGGGACTAGCGGGAGTGAGTGAGCAGTTCTTC
v_gene: TRBV5-8; abundance: .; d_gene: .; j_gene: TRBJ1-1; CDR3aa: CASSSSGTEAFF; CDR3nt: TGTGCCAGCAGCTCCTCAGGGACTGAAGCTTTCTTT
v_gene: TRBV29-1; abundance: .; d_gene: .; j_gene: TRBJ2-3; CDR3aa: CSVLHSAQDTQYF; CDR3nt: TGCAGCGTGCTCCACAGTGCACAGGATACGCAGTATTTT
v_gene: TRBV28; abundance: .; d_gene: .; j_gene: TRBJ2-7; CDR3aa: CASSLQALSSYEQYF; CDR3nt: TGTGCCAGCAGTTTGCAGGCGTTAAGCTCCTACGAGCAGTACTTC
v_gene: TRBV5-1; abundance: .; d_gene: TRBD2; j_gene: TRBJ2-1; CDR3aa: CASSLLAGGPNEQFF; CDR3nt: TGCGCCAGCAGCCTGCTAGCGGGAGGGCCTAATGAGCAGTTCTTC
v_gene: TRBV6-2/TRBV6-3; abundance: once; d_gene: TRBD2; j_gene: TRBJ2-7; CDR3aa: CASSSMRESSYEQYF; CDR3nt: TGTGCCAGCAGCTCCATGCGGGAGAGCTCCTACGAGCAGTACTTC
v_gene: TRBV6-1; abundance: .; d_gene: .; j_gene: TRBJ2-5; CDR3aa: CASSEEGLERETQYF; CDR3nt: TGTGCCAGCAGTGAGGAGGGGTTGGAGAGAGAGACCCAGTACTTC
v_gene: TRBV4-1; abundance: .; d_gene: TRBD2; j_gene: TRBJ2-7; CDR3aa: CASSHRLAGGYEQYF; CDR3nt: TGCGCCAGCAGCCATCGACTAGCGGGGGGCTACGAGCAGTACTTC
v_gene: TRBV2; abundance: .; d_gene: TRBD1; j_gene: TRBJ1-1; CDR3aa: CASRTPTGKNTEAFF; CDR3nt: TGTGCCAGCAGAACTCCGACAGGGAAGAACACTGAAGCTTTCTTT
v_gene: TRBV4-3; abundance: .; d_gene: .; j_gene: TRBJ1-4; CDR3aa: CASSQDHRGEKLFF; CDR3nt: TGCGCCAGCAGCCAAGATCATCGAGGAGAAAAACTGTTTTTT
v_gene: TRBV5-1; abundance: .; d_gene: .; j_gene: TRBJ2-2; CDR3aa: CASRRTLQAGELFF; CDR3nt: TGCGCCAGCAGGCGAACCCTGCAGGCTGGGGAGCTGTTTTTT
v_gene: TRBV5-1; abundance: .; d_gene: TRBD1; j_gene: TRBJ2-2; CDR3aa: CASSFRTGAGTGELFF; CDR3nt: TGCGCCAGCAGCTTCCGGACAGGGGCGGGCACCGGGGAGCTGTTTTTT
v_gene: TRBV2; abundance: .; d_gene: .; j_gene: TRBJ1-5; CDR3aa: CASSEVEERHQPQHF; CDR3nt: TGTGCCAGCAGTGAAGTAGAGGAGCGGCATCAGCCCCAGCATTTT
v_gene: TRBV14; abundance: .; d_gene: .; j_gene: TRBJ1-4; CDR3aa: CASSQDRRVNEKLFF; CDR3nt: TGTGCCAGCAGCCAAGATCGCAGGGTGAATGAAAAACTGTTTTTT
v_gene: TRBV7-2; abundance: once; d_gene: TRBD2; j_gene: TRBJ2-7; CDR3aa: CASSGRLAVYEQYF; CDR3nt: TGTGCCAGCAGCGGAAGACTAGCAGTCTACGAGCAGTACTTC
v_gene: TRBV18; abundance: .; d_gene: .; j_gene: TRBJ2-3; CDR3aa: CASSPASASTDTQYF; CDR3nt: TGTGCCAGCTCACCGGCTAGCGCTAGCACAGATACGCAGTATTTT
v_gene: TRBV11-2; abundance: .; d_gene: .; j_gene: TRBJ2-6; CDR3aa: CASSLDLGVGANVLTF; CDR3nt: TGTGCCAGCAGCTTAGATTTAGGGGTTGGGGCCAACGTCCTGACTTTC
v_gene: TRBV18; abundance: .; d_gene: .; j_gene: TRBJ1-2; CDR3aa: CASSPSQVFSSDYGYTF; CDR3nt: TGTGCCAGCTCACCAAGCCAGGTCTTTTCCTCTGACTATGGCTACACCTTC
v_gene: TRBV28; abundance: .; d_gene: TRBD2; j_gene: TRBJ2-3; CDR3aa: CASSLFPSGRAGDTQYF; CDR3nt: TGTGCCAGCAGTTTATTCCCTAGCGGGAGGGCGGGAGATACGCAGTATTTT
v_gene: TRBV20-1; abundance: .; d_gene: .; j_gene: TRBJ1-5; CDR3aa: CSASRGWPQHF; CDR3nt: TGCAGTGCTAGCAGGGGTTGGCCCCAGCATTTT
v_gene: TRBV29-1; abundance: .; d_gene: .; j_gene: TRBJ2-6; CDR3aa: CSVVGGPVGANVLTF; CDR3nt: TGCAGCGTTGTTGGGGGCCCCGTTGGGGCCAACGTCCTGACTTTC
v_gene: TRBV6-1; abundance: .; d_gene: .; j_gene: TRBJ1-4; CDR3aa: CASSEGQGPNEKLFF; CDR3nt: TGTGCCAGCAGTGAAGGGCAGGGTCCTAATGAAAAACTGTTTTTT
v_gene: TRBV7-9; abundance: .; d_gene: TRBD2; j_gene: TRBJ2-7; CDR3aa: CASSLTSGSHEQYF; CDR3nt: TGTGCCAGCAGCTTGACTAGCGGGAGTCACGAGCAGTACTTC
v_gene: TRBV28; abundance: .; d_gene: .; j_gene: TRBJ1-6; CDR3aa: CASSSSGGGRNSPLHF; CDR3nt: TGTGCCAGCAGCTCCTCTGGGGGAGGTAGGAATTCACCCCTCCACTTT
v_gene: TRBV7-9; abundance: .; d_gene: TRBD2; j_gene: TRBJ2-5; CDR3aa: CASSSSGRGETQYF; CDR3nt: TGTGCCAGCAGTTCTAGCGGGAGGGGCGAGACCCAGTACTTC